This TCR beta chain emerged from a study of blood T cell repertoires in COVID-19. This clone was recorded only once. In the study's own analysis: Reference gene primer amplification gave nucleated cell count estimates. Profiled with immunoSEQ multiplex PCR; TCRdb holds only in-frame clones, not every one. Clone size and V and J calls were adopted from that table, with D and trimming inferred from the DNA. The table includes about 130,000 clones, roughly 90% detected once. The trim removed 5 bases at V and 3 bases at J, leaving 5 bases unmatched. This CDR3 has 15 amino acids. Germline V gene data show CDR1 as SGHTA and CDR2 as FQGNSA.

This rearrangement joins TRBV7-2 to TRBJ2-1; 9 bases map to TRBD1. Sequencing was performed on peripheral blood. The receptor comes from a man in his 60s with COVID-19, enrolled during active disease. The CDR3 spells CASSLDRGVYNEQFF. CDR3 sequence (DNA): TGTGCCAGCAGCCTAGACAGGGGGGTCTACAATGAGCAGTTCTTC. Drawing the rest from reference TRBV7-2 and TRBJ2-1, the complete variable domain is GAGVSQSPSNKVTEKGKDVELRCDPISGHTALYWYRQSLGQGLEFLIYFQGNSAPDKSGLPSDRFSAERTGGSVSTLTIQRTQQEDSAVYLCASSLDRGVYNEQFFGPGTRLTVL.